This passage covers 13 T cell receptor beta chains from one sample sequenced in a study of blood T cell repertoires in COVID-19. TCRdb's copy holds only in-frame clones and misses some; the assay was immunoSEQ multiplex PCR. The top ten clones hold 5% to 5.5% of a sample with 390,000 or so clones, roughly four fifths of them seen once. Sequencing was carried out using PBMCs or T cells enriched from blood (not recorded which). The receptors originated from a woman aged 50 to 60 who had recovered from COVID-19.

This clone has more than one count but fewer than ten. The rearrangement joins TRBV19 to TRBJ1-5; no definite D call. The CDR3 is 16 residues long. Per the germline V gene, CDR1 is LNHDA and CDR2 is SQIVND (reference sequence). With 5 bases removed from V and 0 bases from J, the gap between germline ends came to 14 bases. This CDR3 reads CASSPLLSGSNQPQHF. As DNA, the CDR3 is TGTGCCAGTAGTCCCCTCCTCAGCGGTAGCAATCAGCCCCAGCATTTT.

This rearrangement joins TRBV6-5 to TRBJ2-7, with 7 bases that match TRBD2. The CDR3 length is 13 residues. The V and J ends lost 6 bases and 7 bases, in that order; junction bases with no gene match: 9. Germline lookup yields CDR1 MNHEY and CDR2 SVGAGI. The CDR3 sequence: CASSGGIVWEQYF. CDR3 nucleotides: TGTGCCAGCAGCGGGGGGATTGTGTGGGAGCAGTACTTC.

The rearrangement uses TRBV7-9 and TRBJ2-6; D not resolved. Germline CDR1 is SEHNR and CDR2 is FQNEAQ (reference sequence). This CDR3 is built from 16 residues. The germline V and J ends were trimmed by 5 bases and 0 bases, with 11 bases remaining between them. CDR3 in amino acids: CASSLIRHSGANVLTF. In DNA form, the CDR3 reads TGTGCCAGCAGCCTTATTCGACACTCTGGGGCCAACGTCCTGACTTTC.

J is TRBJ2-3 and V is TRBV18, with D maybe TRBD1 (6 bases). Germline V gene data show CDR1 as KGHSH and CDR2 as LQKENI. The V end was cut by 6 bases, the J end by 1 base, with 17 bases between. The length of the CDR3 is 16 residues. CDR3 protein: CASSIVGAGGTDTQYF. The CDR3 DNA follows: TGTGCCAGCTCGATTGTGGGGGCAGGGGGCACAGATACGCAGTATTTT. Filled out from reference TRBV18 and TRBJ2-3, the complete variable domain reads NAGVMQNPRHLVRRRGQEARLRCSPMKGHSHVYWYRQLPEEGLKFMVYLQKENIIDESGMPKERFSAEFPKEGPSILRIQQVVRGDSAAYFCASSIVGAGGTDTQYFGPGTRLTVL.

The chain has TRBV30 and TRBJ1-2, with 7 bases aligning to TRBD1. Losses at the gene ends were 4 bases for V and 3 bases for J; bases not matched to a gene: 11. CDR3 length equals 15 residues. Germline CDR1 reads GTSNPN; CDR2 reads SVGIG (reference sequence). The CDR3 bases are TGTGCCTGGACTGACCGGGGACAGTGGGACTATGGCTACACCTTC. Amino acids: CAWTDRGQWDYGYTF.

This sequence joins TRBV5-1 and TRBJ2-4; 9 bases map to TRBD1. The germline V gene encodes CDR1 SGHRS and CDR2 YFSETQ. The CDR3 covers 13 residues. The ends lost 4 bases at V and 8 bases at J; junction bases unmatched: 4. This CDR3 is CASSRRTGDIQYF. CDR3 in DNA: TGCGCCAGCAGCCGACGGACAGGGGACATTCAGTACTTC.

The CDR3 DNA is TGTGCCGGGTCAGGGTTTGACTATGGCTACACCTTC. This sequence encodes CAGSGFDYGYTF. The chain links TRBV10-3 to TRBJ1-2; weak D call: TRBD1 (5 bases). Germline CDR1 reads ENHRY; CDR2 reads SYGVKD. This CDR3 has 12 residues. V lost 11 bases, J lost 3 bases, and 13 bases lay in between.

This sequence joins TRBV2 and TRBJ2-1; D gene ambiguous. Trimming pared 3 bases from V and 5 bases from J, leaving 2 bases between. This CDR3 contains 11 residues. CDR1 SNHLY and CDR2 FYNNEI come from the germline V gene. The CDR3 DNA is TGTGCCAGCAGTGACGACAATGAGCAGTTCTTC. This encodes CASSDDNEQFF.

The rearrangement links TRBV18 to TRBJ1-5; unclear D gene. V gave up 1 base and J gave up 4 bases, with 8 bases separating them. The CDR3 is 14 residues long. From germline, CDR1 is KGHSH and CDR2 LQKENI. The CDR3 reads CASSPLEGNQPQHF. CDR3 nucleotide sequence: TGTGCCAGCTCACCACTCGAGGGTAATCAGCCCCAGCATTTT. The entire variable domain, with the rest obtained from reference TRBV18 and TRBJ1-5, is as follows: NAGVMQNPRHLVRRRGQEARLRCSPMKGHSHVYWYRQLPEEGLKFMVYLQKENIIDESGMPKERFSAEFPKEGPSILRIQQVVRGDSAAYFCASSPLEGNQPQHFGDGTRLSIL.

This clone was seen just once. This chain uses TRBV19 with TRBJ2-4; TRBD1 matches at 9 bases. J gave up 1 base and V 6 bases, and 13 bases lay outside the gene matches. CDR1 and CDR2 from the germline V gene are LNHDA and SQIVND (reference sequence). The CDR3 runs 18 residues. The CDR3 nucleotides are TGTGCCAGTAGATCGATGGACAGGGGACGTGGGGCCAAAAACATTCAGTACTTC. Protein product: CASRSMDRGRGAKNIQYF.

CDR3 bases: TGTGCCACCAGTGACAGAACCCATGGTACGCAGTATTTT. The encoded protein is CATSDRTHGTQYF. The chain has TRBV24-1 and TRBJ2-3, with no clear D. The ends were cut back, 4 bases at V and 8 bases at J, with 12 bases in the middle. The germline V gene has CDR1 KGHDR and CDR2 SFDVKD. CDR3 length equals 13 residues.

J is TRBJ1-2 and V is TRBV6-5; D may be TRBD1 (5 bases). The CDR3 covers 15 residues. Germline CDR1 and CDR2: MNHEY and SVGAGI. Between the trimmed V and J ends, which lost 0 bases and 7 bases, there was a span of 15 bases. CDR3 in DNA: TGTGCCAGCAGTTACTCGACGGGGGGAATCAGTGGCTACACCTTC. Protein sequence: CASSYSTGGISGYTF.

V usage is TRBV19 and J usage is TRBJ2-5; D might be TRBD2 (5 bases). This CDR3 region has 17 residues. Germline CDR1 LNHDA, CDR2 SQIVND (reference sequence). The V and J ends lost 1 base and 5 bases respectively, with 20 bases between them. In DNA, the CDR3 is TGTGCCAGTAGTATAGCGCCATCGGACTCGCGGCTGGAGACCCAGTACTTC. Protein product: CASSIAPSDSRLETQYF.